Listed below are T cell receptor beta chains from one sample, sequenced in a study of immune cell composition in non-small cell lung cancer. TCRdb keeps only in-frame clones here, not all; method: immunoSEQ multiplex PCR. Among under 3,000 clones listed, roughly 80% were seen once. Material: lung tumor tissue. These receptors were taken from a human donor with non-small cell lung cancer. Both conserved end residues are part of each CDR3. The D gene is left open where the match is weak. Some rows have no size entry. The others give once, few or many, or a class for an expanded clone.

TRBJ2-1,TRBV5-4,-,-,CASRERVSSYNEQFF,TGTGCCAGCAGGGAGCGGGTGAGCTCCTACAATGAGCAGTTCTTC
TRBJ1-5,TRBV11-2,-,-,CASSAPGDSPQHF,TGTGCCAGCAGCGCCCCGGGAGATTCGCCCCAGCATTTT
TRBJ2-7,TRBV5-1,-,-,CASALVTQYF,TGCGCCAGTGCCCTAGTGACGCAGTACTTC
TRBJ2-5,TRBV6-1,-,TRBD2,CASSDGGGAETQYF,TGTGCCAGCAGTGATGGCGGGGGGGCGGAGACCCAGTACTTC
TRBJ2-1,TRBV6-5,-,-,CASSLSLDNEQFF,TGTGCCAGCAGTTTGTCTCTTGACAATGAGCAGTTCTTC
TRBJ2-2,TRBV25-1,-,-,CASSELEGFTGELFF,TGTGCCAGCAGTGAATTAGAGGGTTTCACCGGGGAGCTGTTTTTT
TRBJ1-6,TRBV2,once,TRBD1,CASSEGQGFSPLHF,TGTGCCAGCAGTGAAGGACAGGGATTTTCACCCCTCCACTTT
TRBJ1-4,TRBV7-9,-,TRBD1,CASSLARPGGNEKLFF,TGTGCCAGCAGCTTAGCGCGACCAGGGGGTAATGAAAAACTGTTTTTT
TRBJ1-2,TRBV9,-,-,CASSVGTLYGYTF,TGTGCCAGCAGCGTCGGGACACTCTATGGCTACACCTTC
TRBJ2-3,TRBV5-8,-,-,CASSLGLGGQVDTQYF,TGTGCCAGCAGCTTGGGCCTCGGGGGGCAGGTGGATACGCAGTATTTT
TRBJ2-2,TRBV6-6,once,TRBD1,CASSYTGGYHTGELFF,TGTGCCAGCAGTTATACAGGGGGATATCACACCGGGGAGCTGTTTTTT
TRBJ2-5,TRBV7-7,-,TRBD2,CASSARLAVGETQYF,TGTGCTAGCAGCGCTCGACTAGCCGTAGGGGAGACCCAGTACTTC
TRBJ2-7,TRBV5-5,-,-,CASSSGTVGGEQYF,TGTGCCAGCAGCTCGGGGACTGTGGGCGGCGAGCAGTACTTC
TRBJ1-2,TRBV2,few,-,CASSTSGNRGYTF,TGTGCCAGCAGTACCTCAGGGAACCGAGGCTACACCTTC
TRBJ1-5,TRBV6-6,-,TRBD1,CASSYAGTGSQPQHF,TGTGCCAGCAGTTACGCCGGGACAGGGTCTCAGCCCCAGCATTTT
TRBJ1-1,TRBV18,-,-,CASSPAPGWVVNTEAFF,TGTGCCAGCTCACCAGCCCCAGGGTGGGTGGTGAACACTGAAGCTTTCTTT
TRBJ1-2,TRBV23-1,-,-,CASSQGGGYTF,TGCGCCAGCAGTCAAGGGGGGGGCTACACCTTC
TRBJ2-7,TRBV29-1,-,TRBD1,CSVQTGDGYEQYF,TGCAGCGTCCAGACAGGGGATGGCTACGAGCAGTACTTC
TRBJ2-7,TRBV11-2,-,-,CASSPQGPLSYEQYF,TGTGCCAGCAGCCCGCAGGGGCCCCTCTCCTACGAGCAGTACTTC
TRBJ1-2,TRBV4-2,-,-,CASSQDLTGFSDGYTF,TGTGCCAGCAGCCAAGACCTAACAGGGTTCTCGGATGGGTACACCTTC
TRBJ1-5,TRBV5-1,-,TRBD1,CASSMTGNDQPQHF,TGCGCCAGCAGCATGACAGGGAACGACCAGCCCCAGCATTTT
TRBJ2-5,TRBV6-6,-,-,CASAQGRETQYF,TGTGCCAGCGCTCAAGGGAGAGAGACCCAGTACTTC
TRBJ2-2,TRBV7-2,-,-,CASSDKAGHTGELFF,TGTGCCAGCAGCGACAAAGCAGGGCACACCGGGGAGCTGTTTTTT
TRBJ1-5,TRBV12-5,few,-,CASAPGVGPYNQPQHF,TGTGCTAGTGCCCCTGGGGTGGGGCCTTACAATCAGCCCCAGCATTTT
TRBJ2-7,TRBV6-5,large,TRBD1,CASRIMDRVGEQYF,TGTGCCAGCAGGATTATGGACAGGGTGGGCGAGCAGTACTTC
TRBJ2-7,TRBV5-6,-,TRBD1,CASSLVVGQGAYEQYF,TGTGCCAGCAGCTTGGTAGTGGGACAGGGGGCCTACGAGCAGTACTTC
TRBJ2-3,TRBV9,-,TRBD1,CASSGGGRADTQYF,TGTGCCAGCAGCGGAGGGGGCAGGGCAGATACGCAGTATTTT
TRBJ2-1,TRBV10-2,few,TRBD2,CASGGTSSYNEQFF,TGCGCCAGCGGGGGGACTAGCTCCTACAATGAGCAGTTCTTC
TRBJ1-2,TRBV19,-,TRBD1,CASSKQGMVYGYTF,TGTGCCAGTAGTAAACAGGGGATGGTCTATGGCTACACCTTC
TRBJ2-7,TRBV19,-,TRBD2,CASSIGGGSYEQYF,TGTGCCAGTAGTATTGGCGGGGGATCCTACGAGCAGTACTTC
TRBJ1-1,TRBV2,-,-,CASRQGQGTEAFF,TGTGCCAGCAGACAGGGTCAAGGCACTGAAGCTTTCTTT
TRBJ2-7,TRBV7-8,-,-,CASSPRQSSYEQYF,TGTGCCAGCAGCCCTAGACAGAGCTCCTACGAGCAGTACTTC
TRBJ2-1,TRBV19,-,TRBD1,CASSMGSGQGNNEQFF,TGTGCCAGTAGTATGGGCTCGGGACAGGGCAACAATGAGCAGTTCTTC
TRBJ2-1,TRBV2,-,-,CASSVGQGSVNEQFF,TGTGCCAGCAGTGTTGGGCAGGGCTCGGTAAATGAGCAGTTCTTC
TRBJ1-6,TRBV5-4,few,-,CASSPRVGVSPLHF,TGTGCCAGCAGCCCCCGGGTGGGAGTTTCACCCCTCCACTTT
TRBJ2-2,TRBV6-5,-,-,CASSRQSSNTGELFF,TGTGCCAGCAGCAGACAGAGTTCGAACACCGGGGAGCTGTTTTTT
TRBJ1-6,TRBV5-4,-,TRBD1,CASSQGQGTALHF,TGTGCCAGCAGCCAAGGACAGGGCACGGCCCTCCACTTT
TRBJ2-2,TRBV7-9,-,-,CASRPRGRDTGELFF,TGTGCCAGCCGCCCTAGGGGCCGAGACACCGGGGAGCTGTTTTTT
TRBJ1-2,TRBV19,-,-,CASSISGENGYTF,TGTGCCAGTAGTATTTCGGGGGAGAATGGCTACACCTTC
TRBJ2-5,TRBV5-1,-,-,CASSLGGIQETQYF,TGCGCCAGCAGCTTGGGAGGGATCCAAGAGACCCAGTACTTC
TRBJ1-1,TRBV6-1,-,-,CASSAYDWRQPEAFF,TGTGCCAGCAGTGCCTACGACTGGCGACAGCCAGAAGCTTTCTTT
TRBJ1-3,TRBV4-1,-,-,CASSQEGRNSGNTIYF,TGCGCCAGCAGCCAGGAGGGGCGAAACTCTGGAAACACCATATATTTT